This is a list of T cell receptor beta chains from one sample in a study of PD-1 blockade in classical Hodgkin lymphoma. TCRdb's copy holds only in-frame clones and misses some; the assay was immunoSEQ multiplex PCR. The profile covers some 95,000 clones, with around nine tenths appearing a single time and 2.5% to 3.5% taken by the ten largest. The material sequenced was peripheral blood mononuclear cells (PBMCs), taken before the fourth cycle of nivolumab. These receptors were taken from a human donor with classical Hodgkin lymphoma. CDR3s include the opening cysteine and the closing phenylalanine or tryptophan. The order of the fields is CDR3 length, V gene, J gene, CDR3 protein.

len: 12; v_gene: TRBV2; j_gene: TRBJ1-1; CDR3aa: CASRALRTEAFF
len: 12; v_gene: TRBV2; j_gene: TRBJ2-2; CDR3aa: CASNEDTGELFF
len: 16; v_gene: TRBV6-1; j_gene: TRBJ2-3; CDR3aa: CASSESAGGGTDTQYF
len: 16; v_gene: TRBV2; j_gene: TRBJ2-7; CDR3aa: CASSDGWGGSSYEQYF
len: 14; v_gene: TRBV30; j_gene: TRBJ2-2; CDR3aa: CAWSVVKLTGELFF
len: 13; v_gene: TRBV30; j_gene: TRBJ1-3; CDR3aa: CAWSAGQGNTIYF
len: 11; v_gene: TRBV13; j_gene: TRBJ1-1; CDR3aa: CASSMGPGAFF
len: 17; v_gene: TRBV18; j_gene: TRBJ1-4; CDR3aa: CASSSVRGLITNEKLFF
len: 14; v_gene: TRBV19; j_gene: TRBJ2-7; CDR3aa: CASRPGTSGGEQYF
len: 15; v_gene: TRBV7-6; j_gene: TRBJ1-5; CDR3aa: CASSLGQGTNQPQHF
len: 14; v_gene: TRBV25-1; j_gene: TRBJ1-4; CDR3aa: CASSGQGGHEKLFF
len: 14; v_gene: TRBV27; j_gene: TRBJ1-2; CDR3aa: CASSSPGSNYGYTF
len: 15; v_gene: TRBV28; j_gene: TRBJ1-2; CDR3aa: CASSHPRTPGLGYTF
len: 14; v_gene: TRBV6-5; j_gene: TRBJ2-7; CDR3aa: CASSFGQDGDEQYF
len: 15; v_gene: TRBV30; j_gene: TRBJ2-2; CDR3aa: CAWSLGQGAVGELFF
len: 14; v_gene: TRBV19; j_gene: TRBJ1-3; CDR3aa: CASRGQPGENTIYF
len: 15; v_gene: TRBV6-5; j_gene: TRBJ1-2; CDR3aa: CASSYGSGTAYGYTF
len: 14; v_gene: TRBV23-1; j_gene: TRBJ2-7; CDR3aa: CASSYRGPSYEQYF
len: 17; v_gene: TRBV28; j_gene: TRBJ2-1; CDR3aa: CASTSGGTSSSYNEQFF
len: 14; v_gene: TRBV7-8; j_gene: TRBJ1-4; CDR3aa: CASSYRETNEKLFF
len: 15; v_gene: TRBV5-4; j_gene: TRBJ1-2; CDR3aa: CTSSQPRGSNYGYTF
len: 13; v_gene: TRBV6-5; j_gene: TRBJ1-5; CDR3aa: CASSKGISQPQHF
len: 15; v_gene: TRBV11-3; j_gene: TRBJ1-6; CDR3aa: CASSRPVFGDSPLHF
len: 16; v_gene: TRBV9; j_gene: TRBJ2-5; CDR3aa: CASSPILTGDLETQYF
len: 14; v_gene: TRBV4-3; j_gene: TRBJ1-2; CDR3aa: CASSQEGQYYGYTF
len: 15; v_gene: TRBV27; j_gene: TRBJ2-6; CDR3aa: CASSSLASGANVLTF